A single sample gave rise to the 30 T cell receptor beta chains below, sequenced in a study of cytotoxic CD8 clonotypes in ibrutinib-treated CLL. Method: immunoSEQ multiplex PCR; TCRdb's copy keeps in-frame clones and lacks some. Among 100,000 to 150,000 clones listed, 70% to 90% were seen once. The sample was PBMCs, taken after 24 months of ibrutinib treatment. Receptors were obtained from a human donor with chronic lymphocytic leukemia.

The V gene is TRBV19, the J gene TRBJ2-1, with D possibly called TRBD1 or TRBD2 (5 bases each). With 5 bases removed from V and 4 bases from J, the gap between germline ends came to 24 bases. Germline CDR1 reads LNHDA; CDR2 reads SQIVND (reference sequence). The length of the CDR3 is 18 residues. CDR3 DNA sequence: TGTGCCAGTAGTCCGTCTGGGGGATCTATATCTTCATACAATGAGCAGTTCTTC. It encodes CASSPSGGSISSYNEQFF. Full variable domain (missing parts from reference TRBV19 and TRBJ2-1): DGGITQSPKYLFRKEGQNVTLSCEQNLNHDAMYWYRQDPGQGLRLIYYSQIVNDFQKGDIAEGYSVSREKKESFPLTVTSAQKNPTAFYLCASSPSGGSISSYNEQFFGPGTRLTVL.

This clone was counted between two and nine times. The genes are TRBV25-1 and TRBJ2-2; the D call may be TRBD1 or TRBD2 (6 bases each). In germline, CDR1 is MGHDK, CDR2 SYGVNS. V was cut by 7 bases and J by 4 bases, with 13 bases left in between. The CDR3 consists of 14 residues. CDR3 sequence reads: CASNLRGATGELFF. CDR3 nucleotides: TGTGCCAGCAATCTAAGGGGGGCCACCGGGGAGCTGTTTTTT. The variable domain in full, completed from reference TRBV25-1 and TRBJ2-2, reads EADIYQTPRYLVIGTGKKITLECSQTMGHDKMYWYQQDPGMELHLIHYSYGVNSTEKGDLSSESTVSRIRTEHFPLTLESARPSHTSQYLCASNLRGATGELFFGEGSRLTVL.

The chain links TRBV28 to TRBJ2-7; no definite D call. Trimming left V 6 bases short and J 3 bases short, with 6 bases between. The germline V gene encodes CDR1 MDHEN and CDR2 SYDVKM. The CDR3 is 11 residues long. CDR3 sequence (DNA): TGTGCCAGCAGCCGCCTCTACGAGCAGTACTTC. This gives the protein CASSRLYEQYF.

The genes are TRBV5-1 and TRBJ2-2, with 9 positions matching TRBD2. Unmatched junction bases numbered 0, after V lost 0 bases and J lost 3 bases. Germline CDR1 is SGHRS and CDR2 is YFSETQ. This CDR3 is built from 15 residues. The CDR3 reads CASSLERGDTGELFF. As DNA, the CDR3 is TGCGCCAGCAGCTTGGAGCGGGGGGACACCGGGGAGCTGTTTTTT.

The chain uses TRBV15 and TRBJ1-2; D not certain. CDR3 length: 13 residues. Trimming removed 1 base from V and 6 bases from J, with 9 bases in between. Per germline, CDR1 LNHNV and CDR2 YYDKDF (reference sequence). The CDR3 sequence: CATSRGLGDGYTF. For the CDR3, the DNA is TGTGCCACCAGCAGAGGCCTCGGGGATGGCTACACCTTC. Using reference TRBV15 and TRBJ1-2 for the parts outside the CDR3, the full variable domain is DAMVIQNPRYQVTQFGKPVTLSCSQTLNHNVMYWYQQKSSQAPKLLFHYYDKDFNNEADTPDNFQSRRPNTSFCFLDIRSPGLGDTAMYLCATSRGLGDGYTFGSGTRLTVV.

The V and J genes are TRBV28 and TRBJ2-2, with D unresolved. The CDR3 spans 13 residues. Germline loops: CDR1 MDHEN, CDR2 SYDVKM. Trimming removed 8 bases from V and 0 bases from J, with 7 bases in between. The CDR3 loop reads CASLDSNTGELFF. In DNA form, the CDR3 reads TGTGCCAGCTTGGATTCGAACACCGGGGAGCTGTTTTTT. Drawing the rest from reference TRBV28 and TRBJ2-2, the complete variable domain is DVKVTQSSRYLVKRTGEKVFLECVQDMDHENMFWYRQDPGLGLRLIYFSYDVKMKEKGDIPEGYSVSREKKERFSLILESASTNQTSMYLCASLDSNTGELFFGEGSRLTVL.

DNA of the CDR3: TGCGCCAGCAGCTCAAACTACAATGAGCAGTTCTTC. Its translation: CASSSNYNEQFF. J is TRBJ2-1 and V is TRBV5-1; no clear D. This CDR3 is 12 amino acids long. Germline CDR1 reads SGHRS; CDR2 reads YFSETQ. V gave up 3 bases and J gave up 3 bases, with 4 bases separating them.

This rearrangement joins TRBV7-2 to TRBJ1-3; D not resolved. CDR3 length equals 13 residues. Germline CDR1 reads SGHTA; CDR2 reads FQGNSA. V was pared by 4 bases and J by 2 bases, with 6 bases between. This CDR3 reads CASSSDPGNTIYF. CDR3 sequence (DNA): TGTGCCAGCAGCTCGGACCCTGGAAACACCATATATTTT.

The V gene is TRBV13, the J gene TRBJ2-1; no reliable D call. The germline V and J ends were trimmed by 2 bases and 9 bases, with 11 bases remaining between them. This CDR3 contains 13 residues. The germline V gene has CDR1 PRHDT and CDR2 FYEKMQ (reference sequence). CDR3 sequence: CASSLRLGIEQFF. CDR3 DNA sequence: TGTGCCAGCAGCTTAAGGTTAGGGATTGAGCAGTTCTTC.

The chain recombines TRBV20-1 with TRBJ2-7; 8 bases match TRBD2. CDR1 and CDR2 from the germline V gene are DFQATT and SNEGSKA (reference sequence). V was pared by 1 base and J by 12 bases, with 5 bases of the junction left unmatched. This CDR3 has 11 residues. The CDR3 spells CSARVAGGMYF. The CDR3 DNA reads TGCAGTGCTAGAGTGGCGGGGGGTATGTACTTC.

This clone appeared once. The gene calls are TRBV4-2 and TRBJ2-7; 8 bases map to TRBD1. Losses at the gene ends were 1 base for V and 8 bases for J; bases not matched to a gene: 13. The CDR3 runs 16 residues. CDR1 LGHNA and CDR2 YNFKEQ come from the germline V gene. DNA for the CDR3: TGTGCCAGCAGCCAAGCGCTGGACAGGGAGTATAATAAGCAGTACTTC. Residues: CASSQALDREYNKQYF.

V usage is TRBV6-5 and J usage is TRBJ1-3; D gene uncertain. Germline assignment: CDR1 MNHEY and CDR2 SVGAGI. Trimming took off 3 bases at V and 0 bases at J, with 6 bases between the two ends. The CDR3 is made up of 14 amino acids. In DNA form, the CDR3 reads TGTGCCAGCAGTTATAGGTCCTCTGGAAACACCATATATTTT. Translation gives CASSYRSSGNTIYF.

V usage is TRBV4-2 and J usage is TRBJ2-6; D remains unclear. The CDR3 is 17 amino acids. Germline V gene sequence: CDR1 LGHNA, CDR2 YNFKEQ. The V gene lost 0 bases and the J gene lost 4 bases, with 13 bases spanning the gap. CDR3 amino acids: CASSQDFLLGGANVLTF. CDR3 DNA: TGTGCCAGCAGCCAAGATTTTCTGCTGGGCGGGGCCAACGTCCTGACTTTC.

This clone has more than one count but fewer than ten. The chain joins TRBV5-1 to TRBJ2-2; D possibly matches TRBD1 or TRBD2 (5 bases each). Germline loops: CDR1 SGHRS, CDR2 YFSETQ. This CDR3 region has 14 residues. Trimming removed 7 bases from V and 1 base from J, with 11 bases in between. This chain's CDR3 is CASEGLGNTGELFF. The CDR3 DNA follows: TGCGCCAGCGAGGGGCTCGGGAACACCGGGGAGCTGTTTTTT.

The rearrangement uses TRBV9 and TRBJ2-7; unclear D gene. This CDR3 has 13 amino acids. Germline values: CDR1 SGDLS, CDR2 YYNGEE. V gave up 4 bases and J gave up 6 bases, with 14 bases separating them. The CDR3 here is CASSPLQATEQYF. CDR3 DNA sequence: TGTGCCAGCAGCCCCCTTCAGGCAACCGAGCAGTACTTC.

The chain carries TRBV30 and TRBJ2-3; D could derive from TRBD1 or TRBD2 (5 bases each). Looked up from germline, CDR1 is GTSNPN and CDR2 is SVGIG (reference sequence). V was trimmed by 3 bases and J by 2 bases, leaving 12 bases between them. The CDR3 extends over 14 amino acids. CDR3 in DNA: TGTGCCTGGAGCCGGGACGGATACACAGATACGCAGTATTTT. This encodes CAWSRDGYTDTQYF.

The chain employs TRBV7-6 and TRBJ2-5, with D unresolved. Germline-derived CDR1 and CDR2 are SGHVS and FNYEAQ. Trimming removed 4 bases from V and 2 bases from J, with 5 bases in between. The length of the CDR3 is 12 residues. The CDR3 DNA follows: TGTGCCAGCAGCTCCGCACAAGAGACCCAGTACTTC. This codes for CASSSAQETQYF.

The chain uses TRBV5-5 and TRBJ1-2, with D maybe TRBD1 (5 bases). With 2 bases removed from V and 6 bases from J, the gap between germline ends came to 11 bases. The germline V gene has CDR1 SGHKS and CDR2 YYEKEE (reference sequence). The CDR3 has 13 residues. CDR3 region: CASSFQGQNGYTF. In nucleotides, the CDR3 is TGTGCCAGCAGCTTCCAGGGCCAGAATGGCTACACCTTC.

This clone was detected only once. The gene calls are TRBV4-2 and TRBJ1-4, with unresolved D. The germline CDR1 and CDR2 sequences are LGHNA and YNFKEQ. The ends were cut back, 1 base at V and 6 bases at J, with 15 bases in the middle. This CDR3 is 16 amino acids long. The chain's CDR3 is CASSQVIPDGDEKLFF. The CDR3 region has the DNA TGTGCCAGCAGCCAAGTGATACCGGACGGGGATGAAAAACTGTTTTTT.

This CDR3 is CASSPRSGVGDTQYF. DNA for the CDR3: TGTGCCAGCAGCCCTCGTAGCGGGGTCGGAGATACGCAGTATTTT. The chain couples TRBV7-3 to TRBJ2-3, with 8 bases identical to TRBD2. CDR3 length: 15 residues. Germline loops: CDR1 SGHTA, CDR2 FQGTGA. V lost 5 bases to trimming and J lost 5 bases; unmatched junction nucleotides: 9.

This chain connects TRBV6-5 to TRBJ2-1; D call uncertain. The CDR3 runs to 14 residues. In germline, CDR1 is MNHEY, CDR2 SVGAGI. Trimming stripped 0 bases from V and 6 bases from J, with 9 bases between. The CDR3 DNA reads as TGTGCCAGCAGTTACTCTGGCCCACCCAATGAGCAGTTCTTC. Translation: CASSYSGPPNEQFF.

Note on this clone: Its ends do not fully match the called genes, so a read error is possible. The CDR3 coding sequence is TGCGCCAGCAGCCCTCCGACTCGTACCAGCACAGATACGCAGTATTTT. Translated, it gives CASSPPTRTSTDTQYF. The chain is built from TRBV7-3 and TRBJ2-3; D remains unclear. The CDR3 totals 16 residues. Germline lookup yields CDR1 SGHTA and CDR2 FQGTGA. The variable domain in full, with the rest retrieved from reference TRBV7-3 and TRBJ2-3, is GAGVSQTPSNKVTEKGKYVELRCDPISGHTALYWYRQSLGQGPEFLIYFQGTGAADDSGLPNDRFFAVRPEGSVSTLKIQRTERGDSAVYLCASSPPTRTSTDTQYFGPGTRLTVL.

The genes are TRBV28 and TRBJ1-6; D remains unclear. The V end lost 5 bases, the J end lost 7 bases, and 21 bases lay between the germline ends. The CDR3 extends over 17 amino acids. The germline CDR1 and CDR2 sequences are MDHEN and SYDVKM. The DNA for the CDR3 is TGTGCCAGCAGTCCCTCGACGGTTATAGATAAGAATTCACCCCTCCACTTT. It is translated as CASSPSTVIDKNSPLHF. The full variable domain, completed using reference TRBV28 and TRBJ1-6, is DVKVTQSSRYLVKRTGEKVFLECVQDMDHENMFWYRQDPGLGLRLIYFSYDVKMKEKGDIPEGYSVSREKKERFSLILESASTNQTSMYLCASSPSTVIDKNSPLHFGNGTRLTVT.

The chain is built from TRBV7-3 and TRBJ2-1; tentatively, D is TRBD1 (6 bases). This CDR3 region has 14 residues. Germline loops: CDR1 SGHTA, CDR2 FQGTGA. The V gene lost 3 bases and the J gene lost 7 bases, with 13 bases spanning the gap. This chain's CDR3 is CASSFGQNLNEQFF. The CDR3 nucleotides are TGTGCCAGCAGCTTTGGACAGAACTTGAATGAGCAGTTCTTC.

This sequence joins TRBV19 and TRBJ1-5, with no clear D. CDR3 length: 17 residues. The germline gives CDR1 LNHDA, CDR2 SQIVND (reference sequence). Trimming pared 7 bases from V and 3 bases from J, leaving 22 bases between. The CDR3 is CASTSGPGDLNNQPQHF. CDR3 sequence (DNA): TGTGCCAGTACCTCTGGGCCAGGAGATTTAAACAATCAGCCCCAGCATTTT.

The chain is built from TRBV5-1 and TRBJ2-1; no definite D call. CDR3 length: 13 residues. Looked up from germline, CDR1 is SGHRS and CDR2 is YFSETQ. The ends were cut back, 6 bases at V and 10 bases at J, with 17 bases in the middle. Here the CDR3 DNA reads TGCGCCAGCACCCCGCGGTTGGGGAACGAGCAGTTCTTC. This translates into CASTPRLGNEQFF. Drawing the rest from reference TRBV5-1 and TRBJ2-1, the complete variable domain is KAGVTQTPRYLIKTRGQQVTLSCSPISGHRSVSWYQQTPGQGLQFLFEYFSETQRNKGNFPGRFSGRQFSNSRSEMNVSTLELGDSALYLCASTPRLGNEQFFGPGTRLTVL.

With respect to this clone: This sample also contains other DNA sequences that code for the same CDR3. The genes are TRBV28 and TRBJ1-1, with TRBD1 matching 10 bases. After removal of 5 bases from V and 5 bases from J, the junction contained 5 bases not matched to a gene. This CDR3 has 14 residues. Germline V gene lookup returns CDR1 MDHEN and CDR2 SYDVKM. This chain's CDR3 is CASSPGQGWTEAFF. For the CDR3, the DNA is TGTGCCAGCAGTCCGGGACAGGGGTGGACTGAAGCTTTCTTT.

The V call is TRBV18, the J call TRBJ1-5; unclear D gene. The CDR3 loop spans 13 amino acids. Germline V gene data show CDR1 as KGHSH and CDR2 as LQKENI. V shed 6 bases and J shed 2 bases, with 8 bases lying between them. CDR3 region: CASSPDRNQPQHF. The CDR3 DNA reads TGTGCCAGCTCGCCCGATCGCAATCAGCCCCAGCATTTT.

This chain uses TRBV19 with TRBJ1-2; no firm D call. The CDR3 is 13 residues long. V was pared by 0 bases and J by 8 bases, with 10 bases between. CDR1 LNHDA and CDR2 SQIVND come from the germline V gene (reference sequence). The CDR3 DNA follows: TGTGCCAGTAGTATAGAACAGAGAAGGGGCTACACCTTC. Encoded protein: CASSIEQRRGYTF.

This clone appeared a few times. The chain links TRBV4-1 to TRBJ2-7, with 10 positions matching TRBD1. CDR1 is MGHRA and CDR2 is YSYEKL in the germline V gene. Trimming cost V 3 bases and J 0 bases; bases outside gene matches: 8. The CDR3 sequence is 17 residues long. The CDR3 region is CASSHRTGGTISYEQYF. CDR3 DNA: TGCGCCAGCAGCCACCGGACAGGGGGAACAATCTCCTACGAGCAGTACTTC.